Each of the 3 T cell receptor beta chains below was sequenced from the same sample in a study of shared T cell receptors in the human thymus (dated by TCRdb to the early 2020s). The method was the immunoSEQ multiplex PCR assay. Held by TCRdb, this immuneACCESS table contains in-frame sequences only and omits some clones. Under half of the omission traces to an unresolved V gene where checked; the cause of the rest is unknown. Counted in this sample were hundreds of thousands of clones; over 75% of them appeared once. The ten largest clones represent roughly 0.0097% of the sample. These data were also reused for a study on human thymus T cells.

The sequenced sample was thymocytes. The origin of the receptors is a boy under two years old with a congenital heart defect. Donor details come from another sample of the same person, matched by shared clones.

V is TRBV11-2 and J is TRBJ2-7; TRBD2 might be the D (7 bases). The V gene lost 4 bases and the J gene lost 6 bases, with 19 bases spanning the gap. This CDR3 is built from 15 residues. Germline CDR1 and CDR2: SGHAT and FQNNGV. In nucleotides, the CDR3 is TGTGCCAGCAGCTCTTGGACTAGGCCAGGGGTCGAGCAGTACTTC. Translated, it gives CASSSWTRPGVEQYF.

V is TRBV4-1 and J is TRBJ2-5, with a possible D match to TRBD1 (6 bases). The germline gives CDR1 MGHRA, CDR2 YSYEKL. The CDR3 is made up of 16 amino acids. Trimming left V 0 bases short and J 0 bases short, with 11 bases between. CDR3 DNA: TGCGCCAGCAGCCAAGATCGGACAGCTGACCAAGAGACCCAGTACTTC. This codes for CASSQDRTADQETQYF.

This clone was observed a single time. The V call is TRBV4-3, the J call TRBJ2-1, with no clear D. CDR1 is LGHNA, CDR2 YSLEER, per germline. V gave up 1 base and J gave up 4 bases, with 17 bases separating them. The CDR3 covers 17 residues. The CDR3 region has the DNA TGCGCCAGCAGCCAAGGACCGGGTGCCCAAGGTTACAATGAGCAGTTCTTC. This codes for CASSQGPGAQGYNEQFF.